What follows describes a single T cell receptor (beta chain). Its target is not known. Unique molecular identifiers featured in each of the TCR beta cDNA libraries. TCRdb redid the calling of the PCR reads with MiXCR, one entry per CDR3 protein. The sample has roughly 870,000 distinct CDR3 sequences, 53% seen once; the top ten hold 4.6%. The data are from a study of post-analysis software for immune sequencing data. Overall study results and limits: Significantly lower normalized Chao1 diversity was seen in multiple sclerosis patients than in controls. A few TRBV segments (TRBV5-6, TRBV5-1 and TRBV20-1 among them) occurred more frequently in patients than in controls.

Trimming took 1 base from V and 8 from J, leaving 18 bases between them. This CDR3 has 15 residues. Per the germline V gene, CDR1 is SGHRS and CDR2 is YFSETQ. Sequenced material: blood. The chain couples TRBV5-1 to TRBJ1-2; no firm D call. The receptor was isolated from a girl under 18 with multiple sclerosis. The CDR3 reads CASSLSTGIQGGYTF. CDR3 DNA: TGCGCCAGCAGCTTGAGTACCGGGATTCAAGGGGGCTACACCTTC.